What follows are 21 T cell receptor beta chains derived from one specimen sequenced in a study of blood T cell repertoires in COVID-19 (dated by TCRdb to between 2020 and 2021). Library creation used the immunoSEQ multiplex PCR assay. The clones in this table, taken by TCRdb from immuneACCESS, are in-frame only. Not every clone is retained; where verified, under half of the shortfall comes from an unresolved V gene, and the cause of the rest is unknown. This sample holds more than 250,000 clones; roughly 90% were observed only once. Approximately 17% of the sample rests with the top ten. Sequences were obtained from PBMCs or T cells enriched from blood (not recorded which). Receptor source: a woman in her twenties or thirties who had recovered from COVID-19.

The rearrangement joins TRBV5-5 to TRBJ2-5; D remains unclear. The CDR3 is 14 amino acids. CDR1 is SGHKS and CDR2 is YYEKEE in the germline V gene (reference sequence). Trimming removed 1 base at V and 1 base at J, with 8 bases between. CDR3 DNA: TGTGCCAGCAGCTTGTTACAGAGCCAAGAGACCCAGTACTTC. It is translated as CASSLLQSQETQYF.

This chain joins TRBV6-2 or TRBV6-3 and TRBJ1-6; D is ambiguous. This CDR3 is 15 amino acids long. Trimming took off 5 bases at V and 0 bases at J, with 8 bases between the two ends. Germline assignment: CDR1 MNHEY and CDR2 SVGEGT. CDR3 nucleotides: TGTGCCAGCAGTCCAGGAAGCTCCTATAATTCACCCCTCCACTTT. Encoded protein: CASSPGSSYNSPLHF.

The chain carries TRBV7-2 and TRBJ1-5, with D possibly being TRBD1 (5 bases). This CDR3 contains 14 residues. Trimming left V 6 bases short and J 7 bases short, with 16 bases between. CDR1 and CDR2 (germline): SGHTA, FQGNSA. Here the CDR3 DNA reads TGTGCCAGCAGTTCCGGACGGAGGGACCAGCCCCAGCATTTT. Protein: CASSSGRRDQPQHF.

The rearrangement links TRBV6-5 to TRBJ2-5; tentatively, D is TRBD1 (5 bases). Trimming took off 6 bases at V and 4 bases at J, with 12 bases between the two ends. Per the germline V gene, CDR1 is MNHEY and CDR2 is SVGAGI. The CDR3 contains 13 residues. DNA of the CDR3: TGTGCCAGCAGGAAGGGGAAGGGAGAGACCCAGTACTTC. It yields the protein CASRKGKGETQYF.

The chain combines TRBV7-3 with TRBJ2-2; 8 nucleotides match TRBD1. The germline V gene has CDR1 SGHTA and CDR2 FQGTGA. V shed 5 bases and J 3 bases; nucleotides not matched to a gene: 5. The CDR3 covers 15 residues. The CDR3 nucleotides are TGTGCCAGCAGCGCCGGGACAGGTTACACCGGGGAGCTGTTTTTT. It translates to CASSAGTGYTGELFF.

The V gene is TRBV14, the J gene TRBJ1-2, with D possibly matching TRBD1 (6 bases). CDR1 is SGHDN, CDR2 FVKESK, per germline. V was clipped by 8 bases and J by 9 bases, with 19 bases between them. CDR3 size: 13 residues. In nucleotides, the CDR3 is TGTGCCAGCTCCCCACCCAGGGGTTGGCGCTACACCTTC. Translating gives CASSPPRGWRYTF.

As concerns this clone: Mismatch with germline at one junction end may stem from a read error. CDR3 DNA: TGTGCTAGCAGCCCGGGAGCCGGGGAGCTGTTTTTT. Translation: CASSPGAGELFF. The gene calls are TRBV7-7 and TRBJ2-2; possible D gene TRBD2, 6 bases. CDR1 is SSHAT, CDR2 FNYEAQ, per germline (reference sequence). The CDR3 contains 12 residues.

The gene calls are TRBV6-1 and TRBJ1-1; 7 bases match TRBD1. This CDR3 has 15 residues. V lost 3 bases and J lost 0; bases outside the gene matches: 4. The germline CDR1 and CDR2 sequences are MNHNS and SASEGT. The CDR3 is CASSDPGQMNTEAFF. The CDR3 nucleotides are TGTGCCAGCAGTGATCCGGGACAGATGAACACTGAAGCTTTCTTT.

The chain recombines TRBV7-8 with TRBJ2-1; a possible D gene is TRBD1 (6 bases). Deletions cut 5 bases from V and 2 bases from J, with 13 bases between. Germline V gene lookup returns CDR1 SGHVS and CDR2 FQNEAQ. This CDR3 spans 15 amino acids. DNA of the CDR3: TGTGCCAGCAGCCTTACCGGGACACCCTACAATGAGCAGTTCTTC. Encoded protein: CASSLTGTPYNEQFF.

The J gene is TRBJ2-7, the V gene TRBV7-8; no reliable D call. The CDR3 has 16 residues. Germline V gives CDR1 SGHVS, CDR2 FQNEAQ. Trimming pared 5 bases from V and 3 bases from J, leaving 20 bases between. For the CDR3, the DNA is TGTGCCAGCAGCCCGTCCAGGTTGTCGAATAACTACGAGCAGTACTTC. Translating gives CASSPSRLSNNYEQYF.

CDR3 in amino acids: CASSPPVWGEDYGYTF. DNA of the CDR3: TGTGCCAGCTCACCACCGGTCTGGGGCGAGGACTATGGCTACACCTTC. V usage is TRBV18 and J usage is TRBJ1-2, with a weak D call TRBD1 (5 bases). This CDR3 has 16 amino acids. The germline V gene encodes CDR1 KGHSH and CDR2 LQKENI. The V end was cut by 0 bases, the J end by 3 bases, with 14 bases between.

J is TRBJ1-2 and V is TRBV19; TRBD1 might be the D (5 bases). Germline loops: CDR1 LNHDA, CDR2 SQIVND (reference sequence). The CDR3 length is 14 residues. V was shortened by 6 bases and J by 2 bases, with 13 bases between the two germline ends. CDR3 sequence: CASRGSGGNYGYTF. In DNA form, the CDR3 reads TGTGCCAGTAGAGGGTCCGGGGGAAACTATGGCTACACCTTC.

V is TRBV18 and J is TRBJ1-6; weak D call: TRBD1 (5 bases). This CDR3 is built from 16 residues. The germline V gene encodes CDR1 KGHSH and CDR2 LQKENI. The germline V and J ends were trimmed by 3 bases and 9 bases, with 18 bases remaining between them. CDR3 nucleotides: TGTGCCAGCTCACCCTACGTACAGGACGGCTCTTCACCCCTCCACTTT. Its protein is CASSPYVQDGSSPLHF.

This chain links TRBV5-8 with TRBJ1-1; D is possibly TRBD1 (6 bases). Deletions cut 4 bases from V and 12 bases from J, with 10 bases between. The CDR3 totals 10 residues. Germline lookup yields CDR1 SGHTS and CDR2 YDEGEE. The CDR3 sequence: CASSPGQTFF. The CDR3 DNA is TGTGCCAGCAGCCCGGGACAAACTTTCTTT.

The V and J genes are TRBV10-3 and TRBJ2-7; a weak D match, TRBD1 (6 bases). V was trimmed by 2 bases and J by 1 base, leaving 18 bases between them. CDR3 size: 17 residues. In germline, CDR1 is ENHRY, CDR2 SYGVKD. The CDR3 loop is CAISEPKGSGDSYEQYF. The CDR3 region has the DNA TGTGCCATCAGTGAGCCCAAGGGGTCAGGGGATTCCTACGAGCAGTACTTC.

The genes are TRBV27 and TRBJ2-7; 7 bases match TRBD2. This CDR3 is 14 amino acids long. With 6 bases clipped from V and 1 base from J, the junction kept 6 bases outside the gene matches. The germline V gene has CDR1 MNHEY and CDR2 SMNVEV (reference sequence). The chain's CDR3 is CASRRAGASYEQYF. The CDR3 bases are TGTGCCAGCAGGCGGGCGGGAGCATCCTACGAGCAGTACTTC.

J is TRBJ2-5 and V is TRBV5-1; TRBD1 might be the D (7 bases). Germline-derived CDR1 and CDR2 are SGHRS and YFSETQ. Trimming left V 0 bases short and J 5 bases short, with 14 bases between. The CDR3 covers 15 residues. CDR3 coding DNA: TGCGCCAGCAGCTTGGGGCAGGGGGGACGGGAGACCCAGTACTTC. Translation gives CASSLGQGGRETQYF.

This chain uses TRBV6-1 with TRBJ2-3; no definite D call. The germline CDR1 and CDR2 sequences are MNHNS and SASEGT. Trimming took off 3 bases at V and 5 bases at J, with 6 bases between the two ends. The CDR3 totals 12 residues. CDR3 residues: CASSELGDTQYF. CDR3 coding DNA: TGTGCCAGCAGTGAGCTCGGAGATACGCAGTATTTT.

This chain links TRBV7-8 with TRBJ1-5; 8 bases map to TRBD1. This CDR3 comprises 15 residues. Losses at the gene ends were 2 bases for V and 5 bases for J; bases not matched to a gene: 5. Germline CDR1 and CDR2: SGHVS and FQNEAQ. CDR3 in amino acids: CASSLRTGTYQPQHF. The CDR3 DNA reads as TGTGCCAGCAGCTTAAGGACAGGGACCTATCAGCCCCAGCATTTT.

To note about this clone: Distinct nucleotide sequences in the sample also encode this CDR3. This chain connects TRBV28 to TRBJ2-7; 8 nucleotides agree with TRBD2. J was trimmed by 4 bases and V by 2 bases; bases with no gene match: 4. The CDR3 sequence is 14 residues long. In germline, CDR1 is MDHEN, CDR2 SYDVKM. In nucleotides, the CDR3 is TGTGCCAGCAGTTTAGCGGGGGGCGCGTACGAGCAGTACTTC. Translating gives CASSLAGGAYEQYF.

V is TRBV11-3 and J is TRBJ2-5; 9 bases align to TRBD2. This CDR3 contains 15 residues. V was pared by 5 bases and J by 4 bases, with 8 bases of the junction left unmatched. CDR1 is SGHNT, CDR2 YENEEA, per germline. The CDR3 nucleotides read TGTGCCAGCAGCCCTAGGACTAGCGAAAGAGAGACCCAGTACTTC. Protein product: CASSPRTSERETQYF.